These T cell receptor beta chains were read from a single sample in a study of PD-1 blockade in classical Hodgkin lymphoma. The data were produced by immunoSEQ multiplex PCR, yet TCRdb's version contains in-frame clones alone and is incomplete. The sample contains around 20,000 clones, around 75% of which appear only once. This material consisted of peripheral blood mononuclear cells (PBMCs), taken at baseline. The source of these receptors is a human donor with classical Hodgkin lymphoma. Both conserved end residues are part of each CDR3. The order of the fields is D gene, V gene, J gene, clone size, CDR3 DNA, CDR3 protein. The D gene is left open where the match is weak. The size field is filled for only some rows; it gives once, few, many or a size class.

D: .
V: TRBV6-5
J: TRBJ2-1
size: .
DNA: TGTGCCAGCAGGGCGGTAAATAACAATGAGCAGTTCTTC
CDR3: CASRAVNNNEQFF

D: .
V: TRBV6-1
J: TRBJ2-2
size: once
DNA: TGTGCCAGCAGTGAAATGTCTAGCGCGAACGGGGAGCTGTTTTTT
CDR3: CASSEMSSANGELFF

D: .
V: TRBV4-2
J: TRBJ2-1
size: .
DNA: TGTGCCAGCAGCCAAGATAGGGGAGGTAGTGAGCAGTTCTTC
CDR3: CASSQDRGGSEQFF

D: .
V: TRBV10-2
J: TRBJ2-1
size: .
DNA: TGCGCCAGCAGTGACTCTTCGGAGCGCCTCAACTATGAGCAGTTCTTC
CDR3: CASSDSSERLNYEQFF

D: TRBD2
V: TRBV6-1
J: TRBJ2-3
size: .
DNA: TGTGCCAGCAGTGAACTAGCGGGGGGGCAGGATACGCAGTATTTT
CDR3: CASSELAGGQDTQYF

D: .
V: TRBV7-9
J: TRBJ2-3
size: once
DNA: TGTGCCAGCAGCTACCAGGTTACGCAGTATTTT
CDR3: CASSYQVTQYF

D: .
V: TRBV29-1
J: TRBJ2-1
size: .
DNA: TGCAGCGTTGAAGTTCAGGTTTACAATGAGCAGTTCTTC
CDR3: CSVEVQVYNEQFF

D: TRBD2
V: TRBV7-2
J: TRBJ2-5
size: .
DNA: TGTGCCAGCAGCCCCCGGGGGGGCCGGGAGACCCAGTACTTC
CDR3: CASSPRGGRETQYF

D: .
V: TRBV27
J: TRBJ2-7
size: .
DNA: TGTGCCAGCAGTTTCTCGGACGGACTCTCCTACGAGCAGTACTTC
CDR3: CASSFSDGLSYEQYF

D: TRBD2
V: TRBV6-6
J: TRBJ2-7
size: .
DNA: TGTGCCAGCAGTTACTCGGGGACTAGCGTCTACGAGCAGTACTTC
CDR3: CASSYSGTSVYEQYF

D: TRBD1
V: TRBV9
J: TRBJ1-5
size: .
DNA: TGTGCCAGCAGCCTATCGACAGGGGTCAATCAGCCCCAGCATTTT
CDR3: CASSLSTGVNQPQHF

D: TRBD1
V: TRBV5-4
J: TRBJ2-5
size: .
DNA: TGTGCCAGCAGCCCGGGGACAGGGGCGAGGGAGACCCAGTACTTC
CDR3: CASSPGTGARETQYF

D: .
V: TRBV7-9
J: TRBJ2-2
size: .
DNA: TGTGCCAGCAGCTTAGCCTCGAACACCGGGGAGCTGTTTTTT
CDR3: CASSLASNTGELFF

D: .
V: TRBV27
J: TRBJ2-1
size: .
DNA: TGTGCCAGCAGTTTTTTATTCGAAAATGAGCAGTTCTTC
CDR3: CASSFLFENEQFF

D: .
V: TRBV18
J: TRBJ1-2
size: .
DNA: TGTGCCAGCTCACCGCCTTCCGGGGGACATGGCTACACCTTC
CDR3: CASSPPSGGHGYTF

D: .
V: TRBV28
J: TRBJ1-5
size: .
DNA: TGTGCCAGCAGTTTAAATGTCCGGGCAGTGAGTAGAAGGGGCAATCAGCCCCAGCATTTT
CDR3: CASSLNVRAVSRRGNQPQHF

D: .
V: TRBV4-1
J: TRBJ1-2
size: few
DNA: TGCGCCAGCAGCCAAGACGGGGCAGGGGCATCGAATGGCTACACCTTC
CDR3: CASSQDGAGASNGYTF

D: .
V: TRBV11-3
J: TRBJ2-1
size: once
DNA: TGTGCCAGCAGCTCCGACGTAGTCCTGGATGAGCAGTTCTTC
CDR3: CASSSDVVLDEQFF

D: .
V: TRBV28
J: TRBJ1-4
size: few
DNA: TGTGCCAGCAGTCAGGGCCCCTCAACTAATGAAAAACTGTTTTTT
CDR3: CASSQGPSTNEKLFF

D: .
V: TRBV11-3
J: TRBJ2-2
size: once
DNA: TGTGCCAGCAGCCCGATCACGGGGAACACCGGGGAGCTGTTTTTT
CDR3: CASSPITGNTGELFF

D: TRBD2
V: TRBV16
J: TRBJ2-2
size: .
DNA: TGTGCCAGCAGCCCTAGGAGGAGCGGGAAGGAGGGCACCGGGGAGCTGTTTTTT
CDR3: CASSPRRSGKEGTGELFF

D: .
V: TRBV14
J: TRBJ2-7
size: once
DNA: TGTGCCAGCAGCCAAGGTACGCGCCACGAGCAGTACTTC
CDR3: CASSQGTRHEQYF

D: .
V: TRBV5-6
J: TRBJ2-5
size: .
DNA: TGTGCCAGCAGCCCAAGTTCAGTTCGCGGTGAGACCCAGTACTTC
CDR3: CASSPSSVRGETQYF

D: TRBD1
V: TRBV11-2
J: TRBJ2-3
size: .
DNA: TGTGCCAGCAGCTCTTACAGGGGGAAGGGGGATACGCAGTATTTT
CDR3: CASSSYRGKGDTQYF

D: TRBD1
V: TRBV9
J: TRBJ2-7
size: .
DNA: TGTGCCAGCAGCGTAGGAGGGGGGACAGGGATAAAGAACGAGCAGTACTTC
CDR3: CASSVGGGTGIKNEQYF

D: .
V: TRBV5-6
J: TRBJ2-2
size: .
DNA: TGTGCCAGCAGCTCCACCGTACGGGGACACCGGGGCACCGGGGAGCTGTTTTTT
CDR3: CASSSTVRGHRGTGELFF

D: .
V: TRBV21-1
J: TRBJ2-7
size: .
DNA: TGTGCCAGCAGCAAAGGGGGGACCTACCCCTTCTCCTACGAGCAGTACTTC
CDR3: CASSKGGTYPFSYEQYF

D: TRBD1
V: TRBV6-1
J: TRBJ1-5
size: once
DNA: TGTGCCAGCAGTGGAGGACAGGGCCTCAATCAGCCCCAGCATTTT
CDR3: CASSGGQGLNQPQHF

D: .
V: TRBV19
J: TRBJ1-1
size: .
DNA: TGTGCCAGTAGTATAGCCGGGACCGCTGAAGCTTTCTTT
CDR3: CASSIAGTAEAFF